The following is a T cell receptor (beta chain) sequence with its context. Its antigen remains unknown. These data are taken from a study of cytomegalovirus exposure and HLA in healthy donors. As for the study in general: As released early, the data held 70 million to 100 million unique TCRs from HLA-typed donors. Study results and caveats: It was shown in a later analysis that HLA-associated TCR beta chains were more clonally expanded than other, equally common chains. When analyzed later, a missense DCLRE1C variant was found to be linked to TCR beta V- and J-gene trimming.

The V gene end was trimmed by 4 bases and the J gene end by 1 base; junction bases not matched to a gene: 5. CDR1 is SNHLY, CDR2 FYNNEI, per germline. The CDR3 is made up of 16 amino acids. The study sampled nominally healthy donors, though unrecorded immune exposures were likely. Both 60 Vbeta primers and 13 Jbeta primers went into the PCR. The repertoire was sequenced with immunoSEQ multiplex PCR; TCRdb's copy has only in-frame clones and lacks some. The sample shows over 85,000 clones, around four fifths of them seen only once. The sequence was obtained from a man in his thirties or forties in good health and CMV-seropositive. The sequenced sample consisted of PBMCs. The J gene is TRBJ2-2, the V gene TRBV2; TRBD2 agrees at 8 bases. The CDR3 sequence: CASSVRAGENTGELFF. The CDR3 DNA reads as TGTGCCAGCAGTGTAAGAGCGGGGGAGAACACCGGGGAGCTGTTTTTT.